These 27 T cell receptor beta chains share one sample of origin, sequenced in a study of control samples from healthy donors and cancer patients (dated by TCRdb to 2018 to 2021). The library relied on the immunoSEQ multiplex PCR assay. The immuneACCESS repertoire file appears here via TCRdb, limited to in-frame rearrangements. These files lack a portion of the clones; in checked studies, under half of the deficit traces to unresolved V genes, and the cause of the others is not known. For this sample there are 140,000 or so clones; around 94% appear just once. The top ten clonotypes cover approximately 15% of the sample. The sample consisted of PBMCs. The receptors originated from a man in his sixties with colorectal cancer.

The chain has TRBV11-2 and TRBJ2-2; 7 bases match TRBD1. The J segment lost 4 bases and the V segment lost 1 base, leaving 3 bases of the junction unmatched. CDR3 length: 15 residues. Per the germline V gene, CDR1 is SGHAT and CDR2 is FQNNGV. The CDR3 is CASSLGQGITGELFF. DNA of the CDR3: TGTGCCAGCAGCTTAGGACAGGGTATCACCGGGGAGCTGTTTTTT.

The V call is TRBV19, the J call TRBJ1-5; 8 bases agree with TRBD1. V was pared by 1 base and J by 4 bases, with 9 bases of the junction left unmatched. CDR1 is LNHDA and CDR2 is SQIVND in the germline V gene (reference sequence). The CDR3 is 17 amino acids. CDR3 in amino acids: CASSIGTGMRGNQPQHF. Written as DNA, the CDR3 is TGTGCCAGTAGTATAGGGACAGGGATGAGGGGGAATCAGCCCCAGCATTTT.

CDR3 loop: CAIERGSGAADTQYF. The DNA for the CDR3 is TGTGCCATCGAACGTGGAAGCGGGGCCGCAGATACGCAGTATTTT. The gene calls are TRBV10-3 and TRBJ2-3; 7 bases align to TRBD2. Germline CDR1 ENHRY, CDR2 SYGVKD. CDR3 size: 15 residues. J gave up 4 bases and V 8 bases, and 12 bases lay outside the gene matches.

The chain is built from TRBV6-5 and TRBJ2-1, with 13 nucleotides matching TRBD2. Germline loops: CDR1 MNHEY, CDR2 SVGAGI. The CDR3 contains 14 residues. V lost 6 bases and J lost 5; bases outside the gene matches: 1. The CDR3 spells CASRLAGGHNEQFF. The CDR3 DNA follows: TGTGCCAGCAGACTAGCGGGGGGGCACAATGAGCAGTTCTTC.

This clone was seen once. The chain employs TRBV6-2 or TRBV6-3 and TRBJ1-2; no reliable D call. Trimming removed 6 bases at V and 5 bases at J, with 7 bases between. CDR3 size: 11 residues. The germline gives CDR1 MNHEY, CDR2 SVGEGT. In DNA, the CDR3 is TGTGCCAGCAGCGAAATATATGGCTACACCTTC. Translated: CASSEIYGYTF.

This rearrangement joins TRBV6-5 to TRBJ2-7; TRBD1 is a possible D gene (6 bases). The CDR3 covers 15 residues. Germline V CDR1 and CDR2: MNHEY, SVGAGI. V lost 4 bases to trimming and J lost 3 bases, with 16 bases between them. The chain's CDR3 is CASSSPTGTGYEQYF. The DNA of the CDR3 is TGTGCCAGCAGTTCCCCGACAGGTACAGGCTACGAGCAGTACTTC.

The chain has TRBV7-6 and TRBJ2-7; no firm D call. V dropped 3 bases and J dropped 2 bases, with 14 bases sitting between them. Looked up from germline, CDR1 is SGHVS and CDR2 is FNYEAQ. The CDR3 spans 15 residues. The DNA for the CDR3 is TGTGCCAGCAGCTTTAGGACGATAGACGCCTACGAGCAGTACTTC. Translation: CASSFRTIDAYEQYF. Complete variable domain (other parts from reference TRBV7-6 and TRBJ2-7): GAGVSQSPRYKVTKRGQDVALRCDPISGHVSLYWYRQALGQGPEFLTYFNYEAQQDKSGLPNDRFSAERPEGSISTLTIQRTEQRDSAMYRCASSFRTIDAYEQYFGPGTRLTVT.

The chain employs TRBV5-1 and TRBJ2-2, with TRBD1 as a possible D gene (5 bases). Trimming left V 0 bases short and J 0 bases short, with 9 bases between. CDR1 SGHRS and CDR2 YFSETQ come from the germline V gene. The CDR3 has 16 amino acids. DNA for the CDR3: TGCGCCAGCAGCTTGGACGGACACTCGAACACCGGGGAGCTGTTTTTT. Protein: CASSLDGHSNTGELFF.

V is TRBV19 and J is TRBJ2-5; 7 bases map to TRBD1. From germline, CDR1 is LNHDA and CDR2 SQIVND (reference sequence). The V segment lost 9 bases and the J segment 5 bases; nucleotides outside the gene matches: 6. The CDR3 spans 12 residues. The CDR3 DNA sequence: TGTGCCAGCGGGGACAGTTGGGAGACCCAGTACTTC. It is translated as CASGDSWETQYF.

The chain couples TRBV6-6 to TRBJ1-1, with 7 positions matching TRBD1. The CDR3 spans 15 residues. Germline V gene data show CDR1 as MNHNY and CDR2 as SVGAGI (reference sequence). V was pared by 2 bases and J by 5 bases, with 8 bases of the junction left unmatched. Written as DNA, the CDR3 is TGTGCCAGCAGTTACCCGGGGGGCAGGGGGACTGAAGCTTTCTTT. As protein: CASSYPGGRGTEAFF.

CDR3 amino acids: CAISDGGGPTDTQYF. The CDR3 coding sequence is TGTGCCATCAGTGACGGCGGGGGGCCCACAGATACGCAGTATTTT. This chain links TRBV10-3 with TRBJ2-3; 8 bases fit TRBD2. Germline CDR1 and CDR2: ENHRY and SYGVKD. The V and J ends lost 3 bases and 2 bases, in that order; junction bases with no gene match: 4. CDR3 length equals 15 residues.

V gene TRBV19 combines with J gene TRBJ2-7; D is uncertain. V lost 1 base and J 2 bases, leaving 9 bases between the germline ends. The CDR3 is 14 amino acids. Germline V gene sequence: CDR1 LNHDA, CDR2 SQIVND (reference sequence). CDR3: CASSIGVGTYEQYF. As DNA, the CDR3 is TGTGCCAGTAGTATAGGCGTAGGGACCTACGAGCAGTACTTC. Using reference TRBV19 and TRBJ2-7 for the parts outside the CDR3, the full variable domain is DGGITQSPKYLFRKEGQNVTLSCEQNLNHDAMYWYRQDPGQGLRLIYYSQIVNDFQKGDIAEGYSVSREKKESFPLTVTSAQKNPTAFYLCASSIGVGTYEQYFGPGTRLTVT.

The gene calls are TRBV30 and TRBJ1-1; D remains ambiguous. The germline V gene has CDR1 GTSNPN and CDR2 SVGIG (reference sequence). V lost 1 base, J lost 1 base, and 7 bases lay in between. The CDR3 is made up of 13 amino acids. The CDR3 sequence is CAWSAQRNTEAFF. The CDR3 bases are TGTGCCTGGAGTGCACAGAGGAACACTGAAGCTTTCTTT.

V and J are TRBV30 and TRBJ2-6; D remains unclear. The V and J ends lost 2 bases and 0 bases respectively, with 8 bases between them. CDR1 is GTSNPN, CDR2 SVGIG, per germline (reference sequence). The CDR3 contains 15 residues. CDR3 protein: CAWSPVTSGANVLTF. The DNA of the CDR3 is TGTGCCTGGAGTCCAGTAACCTCTGGGGCCAACGTCCTGACTTTC. Supplemented by reference TRBV30 and TRBJ2-6, the full variable domain reads SQTIHQWPATLVQPVGSPLSLECTVEGTSNPNLYWYRQAAGRGLQLLFYSVGIGQISSEVPQNLSASRPQDRQFILSSKKLLLSDSGFYLCAWSPVTSGANVLTFGAGSRLTVL.

V is TRBV18 and J is TRBJ2-6, with no clear D. Per germline, CDR1 KGHSH and CDR2 LQKENI. The germline V and J ends were trimmed by 0 bases and 0 bases, with 12 bases remaining between them. The CDR3 contains 18 residues. CDR3 region: CASSPPGTQDSGANVLTF. The CDR3 DNA is TGTGCCAGCTCACCACCGGGAACCCAGGACTCTGGGGCCAACGTCCTGACTTTC.

J is TRBJ1-2 and V is TRBV3-1 (or the pseudogene TRBV3-2), with D perhaps TRBD1 (6 bases). The CDR3 spans 15 residues. The germline CDR1 and CDR2 sequences are LGHDT and YNNKEL (reference sequence). With 5 bases removed from V and 4 bases from J, the gap between germline ends came to 17 bases. DNA of the CDR3: TGTGCCAGCAGCTTTCAAGGGGGACGCGGCTATGGCTACACCTTC. Amino acid sequence: CASSFQGGRGYGYTF.

CDR3 residues: CASSPRGQGRHTEAFF. CDR3 coding DNA: TGTGCCAGCTCACCAAGAGGTCAGGGGCGGCACACTGAAGCTTTCTTT. The rearrangement links TRBV18 to TRBJ1-1; D perhaps matches TRBD1 (6 bases). V dropped 2 bases and J dropped 3 bases, with 16 bases sitting between them. The CDR3 loop spans 16 amino acids. Germline CDR1 is KGHSH and CDR2 is LQKENI. Looking up the rest from reference TRBV18 and TRBJ1-1 gives the full variable domain: NAGVMQNPRHLVRRRGQEARLRCSPMKGHSHVYWYRQLPEEGLKFMVYLQKENIIDESGMPKERFSAEFPKEGPSILRIQQVVRGDSAAYFCASSPRGQGRHTEAFFGQGTRLTVV.

The rearrangement uses TRBV19 and TRBJ1-2; unclear D gene. The CDR3 consists of 13 residues. Germline V gene sequence: CDR1 LNHDA, CDR2 SQIVND (reference sequence). Trimming removed 1 base from V and 6 bases from J, with 9 bases in between. DNA for the CDR3: TGTGCCAGTAGTATAGGAGAGCAGCATGGCTACACCTTC. It is translated as CASSIGEQHGYTF.

The chain recombines TRBV4-1 with TRBJ2-3; the match to TRBD2 covers 7 bases. V was pared by 0 bases and J by 2 bases, with 11 bases of the junction left unmatched. Germline CDR1 reads MGHRA; CDR2 reads YSYEKL. There are 18 residues in the CDR3. CDR3 loop: CASSQDGSGEIFTDTQYF. The CDR3 DNA sequence: TGCGCCAGCAGCCAAGATGGCAGCGGGGAAATCTTCACAGATACGCAGTATTTT.

The chain links TRBV6-6 to TRBJ2-5, with no clear D. V shed 2 bases and J shed 5 bases, with 3 bases lying between them. The CDR3 length is 11 residues. The V gene's germline CDR1 is MNHNY and CDR2 SVGAGI (reference sequence). Here the CDR3 reads CASSYLETQYF. The CDR3, as DNA: TGTGCCAGCAGTTACCTCGAGACCCAGTACTTC.

V usage is TRBV4-1 and J usage is TRBJ2-5; 8 nucleotides agree with TRBD2. The CDR3 extends over 16 amino acids. Losses at the gene ends were 1 base for V and 4 bases for J; bases not matched to a gene: 8. CDR1 is MGHRA and CDR2 is YSYEKL in the germline V gene. The CDR3 region is CASSQVRGGTRETQYF. DNA for the CDR3: TGCGCCAGCAGCCAAGTACGCGGGGGGACCCGAGAGACCCAGTACTTC.

The rearrangement joins TRBV16 to TRBJ1-3, with D possibly matching TRBD1 (6 bases). Trimming took off 3 bases at V and 3 bases at J, with 9 bases between the two ends. Looked up from germline, CDR1 is KGHSY and CDR2 is FQNENV. The CDR3 sequence is 14 residues long. This chain's CDR3 is CASSHRTVGNTIYF. Here the CDR3 DNA reads TGTGCCAGCAGCCACCGGACAGTTGGAAACACCATATATTTT.

This clone occurred once. The V gene is TRBV12-3 or TRBV12-4, the J gene TRBJ1-2; the D gene is possibly TRBD1 (6 bases). Trimming took 2 bases from V and 8 from J, leaving 9 bases between them. The CDR3 extends over 12 amino acids. The CDR3 is CASSLTGHGYTF. Here the CDR3 DNA reads TGTGCCAGCAGTTTAACAGGGCACGGCTACACCTTC.

This chain connects TRBV3-1 (or the pseudogene TRBV3-2) to TRBJ1-3; D might be TRBD1 (5 bases). This CDR3 comprises 15 residues. Deletions cut 6 bases from V and 2 bases from J, with 14 bases between. In germline, CDR1 is LGHDT, CDR2 YNNKEL (reference sequence). The DNA for the CDR3 is TGTGCCAGCAGGCCTACAGGTTCCACTGGAAACACCATATATTTT. This translates into CASRPTGSTGNTIYF.

The CDR3 coding sequence is TGTGCAAGTCGCCCTTCCACTAGCGTC. Amino acid sequence: CASRPSTSV. This chain uses TRBV12-2 with TRBJ2-7; the DNA was not used to check the table's D call, TRBD2. TRBV12-2 is recorded as a pseudogene. This CDR3 has 9 residues.

J is TRBJ2-5 and V is TRBV30, with D tentatively TRBD2 (5 bases). The CDR3 has 15 amino acids. The germline V gene encodes CDR1 GTSNPN and CDR2 SVGIG (reference sequence). The V end lost 0 bases, the J end lost 3 bases, and 14 bases lay between the germline ends. The CDR3 DNA is TGTGCCTGGAGTGTAGTAATGCTCGGGGAAGAGACCCAGTACTTC. As protein: CAWSVVMLGEETQYF. Based on the CDR3 plus reference TRBV30 and TRBJ2-5, the full variable domain is SQTIHQWPATLVQPVGSPLSLECTVEGTSNPNLYWYRQAAGRGLQLLFYSVGIGQISSEVPQNLSASRPQDRQFILSSKKLLLSDSGFYLCAWSVVMLGEETQYFGPGTRLLVL.

The V call is TRBV7-2, the J call TRBJ1-3; D unresolved. Trimming took off 0 bases at V and 2 bases at J, with 11 bases between the two ends. Looked up from germline, CDR1 is SGHTA and CDR2 is FQGNSA. The length of the CDR3 is 16 residues. The CDR3 bases are TGTGCCAGCAGCTTAGCAGGGCCGTTACCTGGAAACACCATATATTTT. Protein: CASSLAGPLPGNTIYF.